This T cell receptor beta chain was recorded in a study of blood T cell repertoires in COVID-19. Study information: COVID-19 samples from acute and convalescent phases originated in the United States, Italy and Spain. T cells, B-cell-depleted T cells, or PBMCs supplied cDNA or gDNA.

Study processing details: The assay estimated nucleated cells by amplifying reference gene primers. Sequencing was performed with immunoSEQ multiplex PCR; in TCRdb, only in-frame clones are kept and a portion is missing. That table is the source of V, J and clone size, and D and trimming were worked out from the DNA. The table includes 150,000 to 160,000 clones, about 73% detected once. Germline V gene sequence: CDR1 LGHNA, CDR2 YNFKEQ. Unmatched junction bases numbered 11, after V lost 0 bases and J lost 0 bases. The CDR3 covers 18 residues. Sequencing was done on a sample of peripheral blood. The chain couples TRBV4-2 to TRBJ2-7; 7 positions match TRBD2. The TCR comes from a man older than 75 with acute or convalescent COVID-19. CDR3 sequence reads: CASSQEETSGAPSYEQYF. In nucleotides, the CDR3 is TGTGCCAGCAGCCAAGAGGAGACAAGCGGGGCACCCTCCTACGAGCAGTACTTC.